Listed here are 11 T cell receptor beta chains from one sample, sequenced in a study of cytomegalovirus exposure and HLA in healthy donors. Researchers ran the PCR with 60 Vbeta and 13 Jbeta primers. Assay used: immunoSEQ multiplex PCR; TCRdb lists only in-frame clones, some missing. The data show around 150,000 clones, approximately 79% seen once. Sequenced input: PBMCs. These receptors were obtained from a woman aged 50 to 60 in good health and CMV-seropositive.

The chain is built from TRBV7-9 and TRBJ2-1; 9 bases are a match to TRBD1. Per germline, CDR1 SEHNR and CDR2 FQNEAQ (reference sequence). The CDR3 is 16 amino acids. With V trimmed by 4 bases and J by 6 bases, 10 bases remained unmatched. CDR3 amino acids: CASSSTGTGRRNEQFF. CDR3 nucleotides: TGTGCCAGCAGCTCAACCGGGACAGGGAGGCGCAATGAGCAGTTCTTC.

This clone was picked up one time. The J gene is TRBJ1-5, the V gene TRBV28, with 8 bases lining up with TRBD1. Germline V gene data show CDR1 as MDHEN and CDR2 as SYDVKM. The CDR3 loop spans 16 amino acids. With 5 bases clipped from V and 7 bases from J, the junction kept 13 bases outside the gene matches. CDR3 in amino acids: CASSPRTGLFRQPQHF. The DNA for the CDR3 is TGTGCCAGCAGTCCCCGGACAGGGCTCTTCCGGCAGCCCCAGCATTTT.

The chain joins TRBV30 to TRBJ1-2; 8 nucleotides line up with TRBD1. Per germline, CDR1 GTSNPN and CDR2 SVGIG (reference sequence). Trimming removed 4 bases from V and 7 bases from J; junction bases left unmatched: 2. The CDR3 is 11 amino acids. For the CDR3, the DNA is TGTGCCTGGACAGGGGGCGTTGGCTACACCTTC. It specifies CAWTGGVGYTF.

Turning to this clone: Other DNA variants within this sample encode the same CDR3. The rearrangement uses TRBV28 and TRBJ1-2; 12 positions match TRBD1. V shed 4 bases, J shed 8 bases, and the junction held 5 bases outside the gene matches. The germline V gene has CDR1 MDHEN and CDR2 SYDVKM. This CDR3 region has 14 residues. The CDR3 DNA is TGTGCCAGCAGTTCGGGACAGGGGGCGGGAGGCTACACCTTC. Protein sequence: CASSSGQGAGGYTF.

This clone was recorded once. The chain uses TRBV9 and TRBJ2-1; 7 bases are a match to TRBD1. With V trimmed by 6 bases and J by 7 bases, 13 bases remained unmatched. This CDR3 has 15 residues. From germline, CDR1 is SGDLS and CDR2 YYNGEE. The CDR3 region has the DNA TGTGCCAGCACCCTTGCAGGGGGTTCGAGGAATGAGCAGTTCTTC. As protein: CASTLAGGSRNEQFF.

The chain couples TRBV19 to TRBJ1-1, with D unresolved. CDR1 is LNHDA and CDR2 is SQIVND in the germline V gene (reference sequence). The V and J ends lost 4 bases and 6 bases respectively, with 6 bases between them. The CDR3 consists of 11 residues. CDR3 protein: CASSKAAEAFF. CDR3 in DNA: TGTGCCAGTAGTAAGGCGGCTGAAGCTTTCTTT.

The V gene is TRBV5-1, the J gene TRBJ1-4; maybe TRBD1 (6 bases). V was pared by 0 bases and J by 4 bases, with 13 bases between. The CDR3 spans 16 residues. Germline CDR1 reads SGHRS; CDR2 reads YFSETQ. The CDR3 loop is CASSLAAGARNEKLFF. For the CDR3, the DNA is TGCGCCAGCAGCTTGGCCGCGGGGGCCCGTAATGAAAAACTGTTTTTT.

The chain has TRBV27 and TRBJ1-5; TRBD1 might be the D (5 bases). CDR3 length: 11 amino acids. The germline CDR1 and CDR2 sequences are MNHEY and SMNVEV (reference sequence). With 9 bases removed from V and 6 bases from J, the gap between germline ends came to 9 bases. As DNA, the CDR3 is TGTGCCAGGACGGGGGGTCAGCCCCAGCATTTT. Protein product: CARTGGQPQHF.

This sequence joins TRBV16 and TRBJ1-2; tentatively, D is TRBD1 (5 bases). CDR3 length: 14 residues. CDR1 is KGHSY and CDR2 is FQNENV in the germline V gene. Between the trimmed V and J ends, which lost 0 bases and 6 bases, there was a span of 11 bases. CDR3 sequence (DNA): TGTGCCAGCAGCCAATCCCGGACACCCAATGGCTACACCTTC. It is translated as CASSQSRTPNGYTF.

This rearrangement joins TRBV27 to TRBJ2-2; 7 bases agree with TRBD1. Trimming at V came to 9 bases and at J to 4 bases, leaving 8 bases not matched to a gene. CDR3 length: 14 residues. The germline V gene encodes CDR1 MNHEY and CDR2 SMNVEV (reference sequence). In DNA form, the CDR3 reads TGTGCCAGAGAACAGGGGTCGCCCACCGGGGAGCTGTTTTTT. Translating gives CAREQGSPTGELFF.

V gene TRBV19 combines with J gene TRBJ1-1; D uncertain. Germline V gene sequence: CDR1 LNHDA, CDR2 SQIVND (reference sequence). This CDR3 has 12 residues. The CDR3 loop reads CASGTSGNEAFF. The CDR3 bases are TGTGCAAGTGGAACTTCGGGAAATGAAGCTTTCTTT. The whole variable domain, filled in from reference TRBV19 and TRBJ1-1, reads DGGITQSPKYLFRKEGQNVTLSCEQNLNHDAMYWYRQDPGQGLRLIYYSQIVNDFQKGDIAEGYSVSREKKESFPLTVTSAQKNPTAFYLCASGTSGNEAFFGQGTRLTVV.